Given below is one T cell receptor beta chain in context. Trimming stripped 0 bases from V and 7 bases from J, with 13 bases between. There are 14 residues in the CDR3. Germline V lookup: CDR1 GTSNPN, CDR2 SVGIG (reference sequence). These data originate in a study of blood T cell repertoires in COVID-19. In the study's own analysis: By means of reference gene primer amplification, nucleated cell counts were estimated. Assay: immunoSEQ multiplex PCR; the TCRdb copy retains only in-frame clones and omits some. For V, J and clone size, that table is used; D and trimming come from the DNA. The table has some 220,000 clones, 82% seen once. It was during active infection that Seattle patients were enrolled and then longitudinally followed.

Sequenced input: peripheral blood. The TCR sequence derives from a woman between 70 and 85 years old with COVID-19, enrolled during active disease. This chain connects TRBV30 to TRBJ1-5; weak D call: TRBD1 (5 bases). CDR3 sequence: CAWSVGSGGQPQHF. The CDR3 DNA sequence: TGTGCCTGGAGTGTGGGGTCGGGGGGACAGCCCCAGCATTTT.